The rows below give T cell receptor beta chains drawn from one sample of a study of stem cell transplantation in POMP-related autoinflammatory disease. Measured with immunoSEQ multiplex PCR; TCRdb has only the in-frame clones, and not every one. This table holds 8,000 to 10,000 clones, approximately 90% found once. Sample: CD8+ T cells from PBMCs, taken before stem cell transplantation. These receptors were collected from a human donor with POMP-related autoinflammation and immune dysregulation (PRAID). The CDR3 runs from the conserved cysteine through the conserved F or W. Fields, in order: D gene, J gene, V gene, CDR3 length, CDR3 DNA, CDR3 protein. The D gene is left open where the match is weak.

D gene: -; J gene: TRBJ2-1; V gene: TRBV5-1; CDR3 length: 16; CDR3 DNA: TGCGCCAGCAGCTTCAGGGACGGGAGTCAGAACAATGAGCAGTTCTTC; CDR3 protein: CASSFRDGSQNNEQFF
D gene: -; J gene: TRBJ2-7; V gene: TRBV6-5; CDR3 length: 14; CDR3 DNA: TGTGCCAGCAGAAACACTAGATACGACTACGAGCAGTACTTC; CDR3 protein: CASRNTRYDYEQYF
D gene: -; J gene: TRBJ2-7; V gene: TRBV7-8; CDR3 length: 16; CDR3 DNA: TGTGCCAGCAGCTTAGTTCGTTCGGGACGCACCTACGAGCAGTACTTC; CDR3 protein: CASSLVRSGRTYEQYF
D gene: TRBD2; J gene: TRBJ2-5; V gene: TRBV28; CDR3 length: 14; CDR3 DNA: TGTGCCAGCAGTTGGACTAGCGGGACAGAGACCCAGTACTTC; CDR3 protein: CASSWTSGTETQYF
D gene: TRBD1; J gene: TRBJ1-6; V gene: TRBV13; CDR3 length: 12; CDR3 DNA: TGTGCCAGCGGGACAGAAAGTTCACCCCTCCACTTT; CDR3 protein: CASGTESSPLHF
D gene: -; J gene: TRBJ2-1; V gene: TRBV27; CDR3 length: 16; CDR3 DNA: TGTGCCAGCAGTTTAGGCGGGACAGTATCCTACAATGAGCAGTTCTTC; CDR3 protein: CASSLGGTVSYNEQFF
D gene: -; J gene: TRBJ2-2; V gene: TRBV21-1; CDR3 length: 18; CDR3 DNA: TGTGCCAGCAGCAAAATCCTCCCCGTGGGAAAGGCGCCCGGGGAGCTGTTTTTT; CDR3 protein: CASSKILPVGKAPGELFF
D gene: -; J gene: TRBJ2-1; V gene: TRBV27; CDR3 length: 15; CDR3 DNA: TGTGCCAGCACATTTGGAGGCAGCCGAAGCAATGAGCAGTTCTTC; CDR3 protein: CASTFGGSRSNEQFF
D gene: -; J gene: TRBJ1-1; V gene: TRBV7-9; CDR3 length: 16; CDR3 DNA: TGTGCCAGCAGCCCTATCGCCTGGGGGACGAACACTGAAGCTTTCTTT; CDR3 protein: CASSPIAWGTNTEAFF
D gene: -; J gene: TRBJ2-1; V gene: TRBV12-2; CDR3 length: 14; CDR3 DNA: TGTGCAAGTCGCTTAGTTCTAGGATACAATGAGCAGTTCTTC; CDR3 protein: CASRLVLGYNEQFF